This is a list of T cell receptor beta chains from one sample in a study of PD-1 blockade in classical Hodgkin lymphoma. Here immunoSEQ multiplex PCR was the method, and the copy in TCRdb shows in-frame clones only, minus some. The sample carries approximately 59,000 clones, 75% to 95% recorded once. Sequencing used peripheral blood mononuclear cells (PBMCs), obtained before the second cycle of nivolumab. The receptors originated from a human donor with classical Hodgkin lymphoma. Each CDR3 is given with its conserved first and last residue. A D gene is named only where the DNA matches it firmly. A row's size may be missing; if present it is once, few, many or a size class.

d_call clone_size j_call v_call cdr3_nt cdr3_aa
. . TRBJ2-7 TRBV10-3 TGTGCCATCAGTGAGTCCCTTTTTCCGGGACAGCAGTACTTC CAISESLFPGQQYF
TRBD2 once TRBJ2-1 TRBV2 TGTGCCAGCTTGAGCGGGGTTAGCTCCTACAATGAGCAGTTCTTC CASLSGVSSYNEQFF
. . TRBJ1-5 TRBV6-1 TGTGCCAGCCTAACGTCAGGTAGCTTGCATCAGCCCCAGCATTTT CASLTSGSLHQPQHF
. . TRBJ2-1 TRBV9 TGTGCCAGCAGCGTCCTACCTCTCCACAATGAGCAGTTCTTC CASSVLPLHNEQFF
TRBD2 . TRBJ2-7 TRBV4-2 TGTGCCAGCAGCCAAGATGGGACTAGATGGGGCTCCTACGAGCAGTACTTC CASSQDGTRWGSYEQYF
. . TRBJ2-1 TRBV27 TGTGCCAGCAGTCCGCCGCCCGAGCAGTTCTTC CASSPPPEQFF
. once TRBJ1-3 TRBV30 TGTGCCTGGAGTGCGAACCGGGGCTCTGGAAACACCATATATTTT CAWSANRGSGNTIYF
. . TRBJ2-3 TRBV19 TGTGCCAGTAGTAGCGGGTTTAGCACAGATACGCAGTATTTT CASSSGFSTDTQYF
. . TRBJ2-3 TRBV5-1 TGCGCCAGCAGCTTGGGGGGACACGGCGGAGGGCTTTCGTCGGCAGATACGCAGTATTTT CASSLGGHGGGLSSADTQYF
. . TRBJ2-1 TRBV5-1 TGCGCCAGCTATCTAACAGGGTTCAATGAGCAGTTCTTC CASYLTGFNEQFF
TRBD2 . TRBJ2-1 TRBV6-5 TGTGCCAGCAGACTAAGCGGGGGGGCCCCAAATGAGCAGTTCTTC CASRLSGGAPNEQFF
. . TRBJ2-7 TRBV27 TGTGCCAGCAGTTTGCTCGACAGCTACGAGCAGTACTTC CASSLLDSYEQYF
. . TRBJ1-1 TRBV27 TGTGCCAGCAGTTTCGGGGGGCGAACTGAAGCTTTCTTT CASSFGGRTEAFF
TRBD1 few TRBJ1-5 TRBV27 TGTGCCAGCAGTATGACAGGGGCAAAGCCCCAGCATTTT CASSMTGAKPQHF
. . TRBJ2-2 TRBV12-5 TGTGCTAGTGGTTTAGGAGGGTCAACCGGGGAGCTGTTTTTT CASGLGGSTGELFF
TRBD1 . TRBJ2-3 TRBV2 TGTGCCAGCAAACCCACCGGGACAGGGCTCACAGATACGCAGTATTTT CASKPTGTGLTDTQYF
. . TRBJ1-4 TRBV2 TGTGCCAGCATACTTGGAACTAATGAAAAACTGTTTTTT CASILGTNEKLFF
. . TRBJ1-5 TRBV2 TGTGCTTGCCAGGAGCGGGCTCAGCCCCAGCATTTT CACQERAQPQHF
TRBD1 . TRBJ2-7 TRBV9 TGTGCCAGCAGCGTAGCGGGACAGGGGGCCTACGAGCAGTACTTC CASSVAGQGAYEQYF
. . TRBJ2-5 TRBV5-6 TGTGCCAGCAGCTTGACAGCCCCCCAAGAGACCCAGTACTTC CASSLTAPQETQYF
TRBD2 . TRBJ2-3 TRBV5-5 TGTGCCAGCAGCTTGGCAGGCATCGGGCGGGAGGGCCGTTCAGATACGCAGTATTTT CASSLAGIGREGRSDTQYF
TRBD1 . TRBJ2-7 TRBV5-1 TGCGCCAGCAGGCGGACAGGGGGCTCCTACGAGCAGTACTTC CASRRTGGSYEQYF
TRBD1 . TRBJ2-1 TRBV7-2 TGTGCCAGTACCGGGACAGGGGGATATGAGCAGTTCTTC CASTGTGGYEQFF
TRBD2 . TRBJ2-2 TRBV11-2 TGTGCCAGCAGCGATACTAGCGGGAGTCTCGCCGGGGAGCTGTTTTTT CASSDTSGSLAGELFF
TRBD1 . TRBJ2-7 TRBV6-4 TGTGCCAGCAGTGACGTGACAGGGCCCTACGAGCAGTACTTC CASSDVTGPYEQYF
TRBD1 once TRBJ1-1 TRBV6-5 TGTGCCAGCAGTTACGCGAGAACTGACAGGGCCACTGAAGCTTTCTTT CASSYARTDRATEAFF
TRBD1 . TRBJ1-4 TRBV5-6 TGTGCCAGCAGCTTGTGGGTACAGGGGAATGAAAAACTGTTTTTT CASSLWVQGNEKLFF
. . TRBJ1-6 TRBV7-2 TGTGCCAGCCTGACAGAGGAAAGCTCCTATAATTCACCCCTCCACTTT CASLTEESSYNSPLHF
TRBD1 . TRBJ1-5 TRBV28 TGTGCCAGCAGTCCCCCCTCCTACAGGGGAAATAGCAATCAGCCCCAGCATTTT CASSPPSYRGNSNQPQHF
. . TRBJ1-2 TRBV4-1 TGCGCCAGCAGCCACCAAGAAAGGGTAATTGGCTACACCTTC CASSHQERVIGYTF
. . TRBJ1-3 TRBV9 TGTGCCAGCAGTGCCACCGGGGCCTTAAACACCATATATTTT CASSATGALNTIYF
. . TRBJ2-7 TRBV25-1 TGTGCCAGCAGTGCAACGGCGCAGTCAAACGAGCAGTACTTC CASSATAQSNEQYF
. . TRBJ2-7 TRBV5-8 TGTGCCAGCATCCTATTCTCGGACAGCTACGAGCAGTACTTC CASILFSDSYEQYF
. . TRBJ2-7 TRBV27 TGTGCCAGCAGTTTATCAGGGGGTCCCTACGAGCAGTACTTC CASSLSGGPYEQYF
TRBD2 . TRBJ2-5 TRBV9 TGTGCCAGCAGCGTAGTGGCGGGGGTGGCAGAGACCCAGTACTTC CASSVVAGVAETQYF
TRBD2 . TRBJ2-5 TRBV4-2 TGTGCCAGCAGCCAAGAGGCGCTAGCGGGAGACGGGCAGACCCAGTACTTC CASSQEALAGDGQTQYF
TRBD1 . TRBJ2-3 TRBV7-3 TGTGCCAGCGCCGGGACAGGGGGCCCGGATACGCAGTATTTT CASAGTGGPDTQYF
. . TRBJ1-6 TRBV6-5 TGTGCCAGCAGTTACTCGGGTCCCTATAATTCACCCCTCCACTTT CASSYSGPYNSPLHF
. . TRBJ1-5 TRBV2 TGTGCCAGCAGGGCAACTCAGGGGCGGGAAAATCAGCCCCAGCATTTT CASRATQGRENQPQHF
. . TRBJ2-7 TRBV19 TGTGCCAGTAGGGAAACAGGGCAGTCCTACGAGCAGTACTTC CASRETGQSYEQYF
. . TRBJ1-1 TRBV18 TGTGCCAGCTCGCGAAGTCGGGAAATGAACACTGAAGCTTTCTTT CASSRSREMNTEAFF
TRBD1 . TRBJ2-5 TRBV9 TGTGCCAGCAGCGTAGGACAGGGGACGAGGGGCAGAGAGACCCAGTACTTC CASSVGQGTRGRETQYF
. . TRBJ1-2 TRBV28 TGTGCCAGCAGTTTGGGCAGCCATATCCCTAACTATGGCTACACCTTC CASSLGSHIPNYGYTF
. . TRBJ1-2 TRBV30 TGTGCCTGGGAGGGGACGGTTTATGGCTACACCTTC CAWEGTVYGYTF
TRBD2 . TRBJ2-7 TRBV2 TGTGCCAGCAAGGGACTAGCGGGGGGGAAAACCTACGAGCAGTACTTC CASKGLAGGKTYEQYF
. . TRBJ1-1 TRBV19 TGTGCCAGTAGTATTGGGGGGGACACTGAAGCTTTCTTT CASSIGGDTEAFF
. . TRBJ1-4 TRBV19 TGTGCCAGTAGTACACCCGCAAGAGCCAGGGTGGCTAATGAAAAACTGTTTTTT CASSTPARARVANEKLFF
. . TRBJ1-2 TRBV2 TGTGCCAGCAGTGAAGGAGGGTCTGGCTACACCTTC CASSEGGSGYTF
TRBD1 . TRBJ1-5 TRBV19 TGTGCCAGTAGTTCCCATGACAGGGGAGGTCAGCCCCAGCATTTT CASSSHDRGGQPQHF
. . TRBJ1-2 TRBV4-3 TGCGCCAGCAGCCAAGAGCCAGGGGCAGCTAACTATGGCTACACCTTC CASSQEPGAANYGYTF
TRBD1 . TRBJ2-5 TRBV28 TGTGCCAGCAGTTTCCCGGCGAGGGGGCGGGAGACCCAGTACTTC CASSFPARGRETQYF
TRBD2 . TRBJ2-1 TRBV4-3 TGCGCCAGCAGCGGGGGACTAGAGATCCTGTCGGTGCATGAGCAGTTCTTC CASSGGLEILSVHEQFF
. few TRBJ2-2 TRBV9 TGTGCCAGCAGCCCCAGTGGAGGGGGGACCGGGGAGCTGTTTTTT CASSPSGGGTGELFF
. . TRBJ2-7 TRBV19 TGTGCCAGTAGTCCCCAGGCGGACGAGCAGTACTTC CASSPQADEQYF
TRBD1 . TRBJ2-5 TRBV2 TGTGCCAGCAGTGGGGGACAGGAAGAGACCCAGTACTTC CASSGGQEETQYF
. . TRBJ1-1 TRBV7-3 TGTGCCAGCAGCCCCGACGTAGGTGAAGCTTTCTTT CASSPDVGEAFF
TRBD2 once TRBJ2-5 TRBV2 TGTGCCACCAATGAGCGGGAGAGGGAAGAGACCCAGTACTTC CATNEREREETQYF
TRBD1 . TRBJ1-5 TRBV19 TGTGCCAGTAGTATAAGGGGGCGCGGGAGCAATCAGCCCCAGCATTTT CASSIRGRGSNQPQHF
. . TRBJ2-7 TRBV5-8 TGTGCCTCTCGACTAATCTCCGAGCAGTACTTC CASRLISEQYF
. . TRBJ2-3 TRBV7-3 TGTGCCAGCAGCTTGGACCTCGAAGGGATCGATACGCAGTATTTT CASSLDLEGIDTQYF